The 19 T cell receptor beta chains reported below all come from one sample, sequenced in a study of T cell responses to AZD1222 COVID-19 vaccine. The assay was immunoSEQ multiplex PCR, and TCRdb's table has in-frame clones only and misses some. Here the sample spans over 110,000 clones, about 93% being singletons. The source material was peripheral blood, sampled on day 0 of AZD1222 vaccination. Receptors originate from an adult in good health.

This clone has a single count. The CDR3 DNA is TGTGCCAGCAGCTCGACAGGGGGCAATCAGCCCCAGCATTTT. Translating gives CASSSTGGNQPQHF. This sequence joins TRBV6-5 and TRBJ1-5; 8 bases fit TRBD1. The CDR3 has 14 amino acids. Germline V gives CDR1 MNHEY, CDR2 SVGAGI. Trimming took 6 bases from V and 2 from J; bases not matched to a gene: 3.

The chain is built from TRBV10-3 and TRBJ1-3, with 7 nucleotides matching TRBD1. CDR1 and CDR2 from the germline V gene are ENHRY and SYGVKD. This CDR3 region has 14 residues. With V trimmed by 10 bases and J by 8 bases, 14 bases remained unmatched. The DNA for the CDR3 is TGTGCCACCGAACGGACAGGCATGGGGGACACCATATATTTT. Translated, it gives CATERTGMGDTIYF.

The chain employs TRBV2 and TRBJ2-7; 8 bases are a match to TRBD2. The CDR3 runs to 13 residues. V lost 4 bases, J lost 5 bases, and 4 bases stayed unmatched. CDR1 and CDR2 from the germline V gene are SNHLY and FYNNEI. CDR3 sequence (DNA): TGTGCCAGCAGTGGGAGCGGGGGCGACGAGCAGTACTTC. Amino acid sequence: CASSGSGGDEQYF. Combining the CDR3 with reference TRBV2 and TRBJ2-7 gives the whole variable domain EPEVTQTPSHQVTQMGQEVILRCVPISNHLYFYWYRQILGQKVEFLVSFYNNEISEKSEIFDDQFSVERPDGSNFTLKIRSTKLEDSAMYFCASSGSGGDEQYFGPGTRLTVT.

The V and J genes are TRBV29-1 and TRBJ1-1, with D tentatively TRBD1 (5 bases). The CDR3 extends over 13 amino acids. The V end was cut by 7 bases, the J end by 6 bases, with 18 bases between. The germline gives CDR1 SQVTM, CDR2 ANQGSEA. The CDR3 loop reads CSGLRTVGAEAFF. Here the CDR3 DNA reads TGCAGCGGTTTGAGGACGGTGGGGGCTGAAGCTTTCTTT.

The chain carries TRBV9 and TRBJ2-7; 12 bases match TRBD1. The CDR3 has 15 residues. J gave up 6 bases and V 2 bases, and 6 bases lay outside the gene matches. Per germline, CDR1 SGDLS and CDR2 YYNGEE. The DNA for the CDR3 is TGTGCCAGCAGCGTGGGGGACAGGGGGCAAGGCGAGCAGTACTTC. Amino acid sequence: CASSVGDRGQGEQYF.

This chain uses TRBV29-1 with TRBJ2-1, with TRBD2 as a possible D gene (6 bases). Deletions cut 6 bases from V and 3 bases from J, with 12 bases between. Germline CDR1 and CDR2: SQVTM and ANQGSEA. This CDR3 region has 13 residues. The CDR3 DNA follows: TGCAGCGTGCTGGGGGGAGACTACAATGAGCAGTTCTTC. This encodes CSVLGGDYNEQFF.

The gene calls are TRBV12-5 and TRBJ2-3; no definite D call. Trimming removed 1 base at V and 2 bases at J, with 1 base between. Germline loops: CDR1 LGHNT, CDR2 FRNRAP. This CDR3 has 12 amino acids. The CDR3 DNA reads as TGTGCTAGTGGTTTGGCCACAGATACGCAGTATTTT. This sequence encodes CASGLATDTQYF.

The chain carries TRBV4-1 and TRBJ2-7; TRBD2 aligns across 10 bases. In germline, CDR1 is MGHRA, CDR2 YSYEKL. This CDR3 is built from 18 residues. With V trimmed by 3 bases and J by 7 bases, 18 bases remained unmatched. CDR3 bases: TGCGCCAGCAGCCACCCCCGAACTATAGCGGGAGGATACGTGGAGCAGTACTTC. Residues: CASSHPRTIAGGYVEQYF.

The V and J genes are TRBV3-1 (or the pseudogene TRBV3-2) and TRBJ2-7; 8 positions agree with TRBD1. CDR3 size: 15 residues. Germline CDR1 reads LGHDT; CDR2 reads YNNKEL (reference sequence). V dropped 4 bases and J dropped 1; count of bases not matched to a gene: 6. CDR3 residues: CASSPGTGFSYEQYF. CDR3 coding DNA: TGTGCCAGCAGCCCCGGGACAGGCTTTTCCTACGAGCAGTACTTC.

The CDR3 here is CAKGQEPTEAFF. Here the CDR3 DNA reads TGTGCCAAAGGACAGGAGCCCACTGAAGCTTTCTTT. The chain joins TRBV2 to TRBJ1-1; 7 bases line up with TRBD1. Germline trimming cut 10 bases from V and 4 bases from J; bases unmatched to any gene: 6. This CDR3 has 12 residues. The germline V gene encodes CDR1 SNHLY and CDR2 FYNNEI.

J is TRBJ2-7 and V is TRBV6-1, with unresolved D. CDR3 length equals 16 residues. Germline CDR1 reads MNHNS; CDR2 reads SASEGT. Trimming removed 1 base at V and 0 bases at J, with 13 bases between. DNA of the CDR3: TGTGCCAGCAGTGAAGACCCCCGTTTGAGCTCCTACGAGCAGTACTTC. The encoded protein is CASSEDPRLSSYEQYF.

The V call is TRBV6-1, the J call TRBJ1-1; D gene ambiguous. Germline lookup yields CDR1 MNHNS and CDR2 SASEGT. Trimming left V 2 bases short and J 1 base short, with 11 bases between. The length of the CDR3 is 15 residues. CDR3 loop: CASSEWGAGNTEAFF. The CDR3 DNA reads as TGTGCCAGCAGTGAATGGGGAGCAGGGAACACTGAAGCTTTCTTT.

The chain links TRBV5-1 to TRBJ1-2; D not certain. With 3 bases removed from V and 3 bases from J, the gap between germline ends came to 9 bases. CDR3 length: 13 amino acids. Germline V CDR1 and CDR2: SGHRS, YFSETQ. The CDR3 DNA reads TGCGCCAGCAGCTGGACCCAAGACTATGGCTACACCTTC. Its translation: CASSWTQDYGYTF. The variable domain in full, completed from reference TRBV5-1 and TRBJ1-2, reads KAGVTQTPRYLIKTRGQQVTLSCSPISGHRSVSWYQQTPGQGLQFLFEYFSETQRNKGNFPGRFSGRQFSNSRSEMNVSTLELGDSALYLCASSWTQDYGYTFGSGTRLTVV.

CDR3 sequence (DNA): TGTGCCAGCAGTGACCCCCCGGGCGGGGTCTATGGCTACACCTTC. It specifies CASSDPPGGVYGYTF. The genes are TRBV6-4 and TRBJ1-2; no clear D. This CDR3 has 15 amino acids. Looked up from germline, CDR1 is MRHNA and CDR2 is SNTAGT. Trimming left V 2 bases short and J 4 bases short, with 14 bases between.

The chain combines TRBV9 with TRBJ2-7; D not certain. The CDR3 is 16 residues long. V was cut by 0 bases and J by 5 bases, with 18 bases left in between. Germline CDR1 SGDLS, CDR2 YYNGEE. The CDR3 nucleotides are TGTGCCAGCAGCGTAGGAGCCCGTCCGGTTCTGGACGAGCAGTACTTC. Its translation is CASSVGARPVLDEQYF.

CDR3 DNA sequence: TGTGCCTGGAGTCTCGGGGGGGCCGCAGGGACGCAGTATTTT. Residues: CAWSLGGAAGTQYF. V usage is TRBV30 and J usage is TRBJ2-3; 8 bases are shared with TRBD2. Germline V gene data show CDR1 as GTSNPN and CDR2 as SVGIG (reference sequence). CDR3 length equals 14 residues. Trimming removed 2 bases from V and 9 bases from J; junction bases left unmatched: 10.

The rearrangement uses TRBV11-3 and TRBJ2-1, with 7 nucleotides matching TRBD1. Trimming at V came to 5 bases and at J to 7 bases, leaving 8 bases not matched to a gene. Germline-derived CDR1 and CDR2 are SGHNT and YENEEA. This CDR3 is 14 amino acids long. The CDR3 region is CASSQGQGENEQFF. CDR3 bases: TGTGCCAGCAGCCAAGGGCAGGGGGAAAATGAGCAGTTCTTC.

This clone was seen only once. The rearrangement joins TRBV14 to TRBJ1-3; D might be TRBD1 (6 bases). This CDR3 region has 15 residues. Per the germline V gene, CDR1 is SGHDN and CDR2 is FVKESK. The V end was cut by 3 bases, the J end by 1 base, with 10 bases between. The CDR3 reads CASSQIQGSGNTIYF. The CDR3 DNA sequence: TGTGCCAGCAGCCAGATACAGGGATCTGGAAACACCATATATTTT.

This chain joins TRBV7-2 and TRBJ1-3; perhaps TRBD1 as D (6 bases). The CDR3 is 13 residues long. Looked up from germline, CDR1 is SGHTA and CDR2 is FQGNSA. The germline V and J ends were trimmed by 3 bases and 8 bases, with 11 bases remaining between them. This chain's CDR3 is CASSFTGWDTIYF. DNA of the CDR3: TGTGCCAGCAGCTTCACAGGGTGGGACACCATATATTTT.